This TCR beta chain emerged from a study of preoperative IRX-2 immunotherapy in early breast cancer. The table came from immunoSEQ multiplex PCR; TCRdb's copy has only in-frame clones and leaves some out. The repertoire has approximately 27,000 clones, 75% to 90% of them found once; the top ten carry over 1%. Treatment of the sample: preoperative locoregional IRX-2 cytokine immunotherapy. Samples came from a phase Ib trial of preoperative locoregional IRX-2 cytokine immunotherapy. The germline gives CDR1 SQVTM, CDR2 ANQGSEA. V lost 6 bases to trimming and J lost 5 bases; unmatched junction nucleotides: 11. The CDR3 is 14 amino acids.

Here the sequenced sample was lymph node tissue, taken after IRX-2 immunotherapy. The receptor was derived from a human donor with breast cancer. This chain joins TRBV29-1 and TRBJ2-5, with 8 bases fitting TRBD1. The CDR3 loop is CSVDLGQGIETQYF. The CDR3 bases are TGCAGCGTGGATCTAGGACAGGGTATCGAGACCCAGTACTTC. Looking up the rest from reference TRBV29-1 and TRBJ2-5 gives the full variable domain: SAVISQKPSRDICQRGTSLTIQCQVDSQVTMMFWYRQQPGQSLTLIATANQGSEATYESGFVIDKFPISRPNLTFSTLTVSNMSPEDSSIYLCSVDLGQGIETQYFGPGTRLLVL.